One sample yielded the 27 T cell receptor beta chains listed below, sequenced in a study of cytomegalovirus exposure and HLA in healthy donors. Primers: 60 Vbeta forward and 13 Jbeta reverse. Generated by immunoSEQ multiplex PCR, the TCRdb table keeps only in-frame clones and is missing some. The sample carries approximately 100,000 clones, roughly 82% recorded once. The sample was PBMCs. These receptors all come from a man aged 35 to 55 in good health and CMV-seropositive.

This clone showed up just a few times. This chain joins TRBV4-1 and TRBJ2-3; 8 bases align to TRBD2. Germline V lookup: CDR1 MGHRA, CDR2 YSYEKL. V lost 0 bases to trimming and J lost 3 bases; unmatched junction nucleotides: 11. This CDR3 spans 18 amino acids. Here the CDR3 DNA reads TGCGCCAGCAGCCAAGATAAGAGGCGGGGGGTGCCTACAGATACGCAGTATTTT. Translating gives CASSQDKRRGVPTDTQYF.

This chain connects TRBV18 to TRBJ1-5, with D possibly matching TRBD1 (6 bases). Germline V gene data show CDR1 as KGHSH and CDR2 as LQKENI. V lost 6 bases and J 3 bases, leaving 12 bases between the germline ends. CDR3 size: 14 residues. Here the CDR3 reads CASSPGQPNQPQHF. CDR3 bases: TGTGCCAGCTCGCCCGGACAGCCCAATCAGCCCCAGCATTTT. Together with reference TRBV18 and TRBJ1-5, the CDR3 gives the full variable domain: NAGVMQNPRHLVRRRGQEARLRCSPMKGHSHVYWYRQLPEEGLKFMVYLQKENIIDESGMPKERFSAEFPKEGPSILRIQQVVRGDSAAYFCASSPGQPNQPQHFGDGTRLSIL.

The chain recombines TRBV10-3 with TRBJ2-3; 8 positions match TRBD2. V dropped 11 bases and J dropped 4; count of bases not matched to a gene: 11. The CDR3 covers 14 residues. Looked up from germline, CDR1 is ENHRY and CDR2 is SYGVKD. The CDR3 nucleotides read TGTGCCGTACTAGCGGACGCCTCAGCAGATACGCAGTATTTT. Residues: CAVLADASADTQYF.

The rearrangement uses TRBV7-2 and TRBJ1-1; unclear D gene. Trimming took 1 base from V and 6 from J, leaving 12 bases between them. This CDR3 region has 14 residues. From germline, CDR1 is SGHTA and CDR2 FQGNSA. Here the CDR3 reads CASSLGSRESEAFF. In DNA form, the CDR3 reads TGTGCCAGCAGCTTAGGCTCCCGGGAATCTGAAGCTTTCTTT. Combining the CDR3 with reference TRBV7-2 and TRBJ1-1 gives the whole variable domain GAGVSQSPSNKVTEKGKDVELRCDPISGHTALYWYRQSLGQGLEFLIYFQGNSAPDKSGLPSDRFSAERTGGSVSTLTIQRTQQEDSAVYLCASSLGSRESEAFFGQGTRLTVV.

The rearrangement links TRBV4-1 to TRBJ2-2; 7 bases fit TRBD1. V lost 4 bases, J lost 3 bases, and 2 bases stayed unmatched. The CDR3 runs to 14 residues. Germline CDR1 and CDR2: MGHRA and YSYEKL. The CDR3 DNA reads as TGCGCCAGCAGCCCGGGACAGCACACCGGGGAGCTGTTTTTT. It codes for CASSPGQHTGELFF.

The chain links TRBV13 to TRBJ2-7; D may be TRBD2 (7 bases). The V gene lost 5 bases and the J gene lost 4 bases, with 21 bases spanning the gap. CDR3 size: 16 residues. The germline CDR1 and CDR2 sequences are PRHDT and FYEKMQ (reference sequence). The CDR3 loop is CASSSPGGGLGYEQYF. DNA for the CDR3: TGTGCCAGCAGCAGCCCGGGGGGCGGGCTAGGGTACGAGCAGTACTTC. The full variable domain, completed using reference TRBV13 and TRBJ2-7, is AAGVIQSPRHLIKEKRETATLKCYPIPRHDTVYWYQQGPGQDPQFLISFYEKMQSDKGSIPDRFSAQQFSDYHSELNMSSLELGDSALYFCASSSPGGGLGYEQYFGPGTRLTVT.

This clone was recorded only once. The chain has TRBV7-3 and TRBJ2-7; D is uncertain. This CDR3 has 13 amino acids. V was trimmed by 5 bases and J by 3 bases, leaving 11 bases between them. Germline CDR1 SGHTA, CDR2 FQGTGA. This CDR3 reads CASSELSVYEQYF. CDR3 sequence (DNA): TGTGCCAGCAGCGAACTTTCCGTCTACGAGCAGTACTTC. Variable domain in full (rest from reference TRBV7-3 and TRBJ2-7): GAGVSQTPSNKVTEKGKYVELRCDPISGHTALYWYRQSLGQGPEFLIYFQGTGAADDSGLPNDRFFAVRPEGSVSTLKIQRTERGDSAVYLCASSELSVYEQYFGPGTRLTVT.

J is TRBJ2-5 and V is TRBV2; 7 bases align to TRBD2. The CDR3 extends over 13 amino acids. With V trimmed by 7 bases and J by 7 bases, 9 bases remained unmatched. Germline V lookup: CDR1 SNHLY, CDR2 FYNNEI. The CDR3 DNA reads TGTGCCAGCAATGTCGGGACTACTGGGACCCAGTACTTC. This codes for CASNVGTTGTQYF.

This clone was observed a few times. The rearrangement uses TRBV4-2 and TRBJ1-6; unclear D gene. The ends were cut back, 1 base at V and 4 bases at J, with 11 bases in the middle. The CDR3 consists of 16 residues. Germline V CDR1 and CDR2: LGHNA, YNFKEQ. The CDR3 nucleotides read TGTGCCAGCAGCCAAGTCTGGTCGGAGTATAATTCACCCCTCCACTTT. This translates into CASSQVWSEYNSPLHF.

This chain links TRBV4-1 with TRBJ2-7, with 11 nucleotides matching TRBD2. The trim removed 5 bases at V and 3 bases at J, leaving 6 bases unmatched. Germline CDR1 is MGHRA and CDR2 is YSYEKL. The CDR3 loop spans 15 amino acids. CDR3 coding DNA: TGCGCCAGCAGCTTAGCGGGGGGGTCGATCTACGAGCAGTACTTC. This codes for CASSLAGGSIYEQYF.

The rearrangement links TRBV11-1 to TRBJ1-1; D is unclear. V lost 2 bases to trimming and J lost 2 bases, with 12 bases between them. This CDR3 comprises 15 residues. CDR1 SGHAT and CDR2 FQDESV come from the germline V gene (reference sequence). The CDR3 DNA reads TGTGCCAGCAGCTTACAGGCCGGCGTTAACACTGAAGCTTTCTTT. Its translation is CASSLQAGVNTEAFF.

This chain uses TRBV5-1 with TRBJ1-2; possible D gene TRBD1, 6 bases. Germline assignment: CDR1 SGHRS and CDR2 YFSETQ. The length of the CDR3 is 15 residues. The germline V and J ends were trimmed by 0 bases and 9 bases, with 18 bases remaining between them. CDR3 sequence reads: CASSLALGTGFSYTF. Written as DNA, the CDR3 is TGCGCCAGCAGCTTGGCCCTAGGAACAGGGTTCAGCTACACCTTC. The whole variable domain, filled in from reference TRBV5-1 and TRBJ1-2, reads KAGVTQTPRYLIKTRGQQVTLSCSPISGHRSVSWYQQTPGQGLQFLFEYFSETQRNKGNFPGRFSGRQFSNSRSEMNVSTLELGDSALYLCASSLALGTGFSYTFGSGTRLTVV.

The chain employs TRBV25-1 and TRBJ1-1, with D perhaps TRBD1 (6 bases). In germline, CDR1 is MGHDK, CDR2 SYGVNS. Trimming cost V 1 base and J 3 bases, with 12 bases left between them. The CDR3 has 15 amino acids. DNA of the CDR3: TGTGCCAGCAGTGAATTGGGAAAGGGGGACACTGAAGCTTTCTTT. Encoded protein: CASSELGKGDTEAFF.

The chain joins TRBV4-1 to TRBJ1-3, with D uncertain. The CDR3 covers 15 residues. The V and J ends lost 2 bases and 0 bases respectively, with 8 bases between them. Germline loops: CDR1 MGHRA, CDR2 YSYEKL. The CDR3 region is CASSQTRDSGNTIYF. CDR3 DNA: TGCGCCAGCAGCCAAACCCGGGACTCTGGAAACACCATATATTTT.

The chain joins TRBV5-6 to TRBJ1-4, with 7 bases that match TRBD1. The junction had 10 bases not matched to a gene; V was cut back by 4 bases and J by 7 bases. Germline assignment: CDR1 SGHDT and CDR2 YYEEEE. This CDR3 has 15 residues. CDR3 protein: CASSPDPQGGEKLFF. Here the CDR3 DNA reads TGTGCCAGCAGCCCTGATCCCCAGGGGGGTGAAAAACTGTTTTTT. The whole variable domain, remainder taken from reference TRBV5-6 and TRBJ1-4, is DAGVTQSPTHLIKTRGQQVTLRCSPKSGHDTVSWYQQALGQGPQFIFQYYEEEERQRGNFPDRFSGHQFPNYSSELNVNALLLGDSALYLCASSPDPQGGEKLFFGSGTQLSVL.

The chain carries TRBV28 and TRBJ2-1, with D tentatively TRBD2 (5 bases). Per germline, CDR1 MDHEN and CDR2 SYDVKM. V gave up 10 bases and J gave up 3 bases, with 16 bases separating them. The CDR3 has 14 residues. The CDR3 DNA reads as TGTGCCACGCTGAGGACTCTCCGCTACAATGAGCAGTTCTTC. This codes for CATLRTLRYNEQFF.

This clone was seen only a few times. The V gene is TRBV4-3, the J gene TRBJ2-7; 11 bases align to TRBD1. Germline CDR1 reads LGHNA; CDR2 reads YSLEER. This CDR3 region has 16 residues. Losses at the gene ends were 1 base for V and 5 bases for J; bases not matched to a gene: 7. In DNA form, the CDR3 reads TGCGCCAGCAGCCAAGGGGCCGGACAGGGGGCGGACGAGCAGTACTTC. Protein: CASSQGAGQGADEQYF.

The sample holds one count of this clone. The chain employs TRBV27 and TRBJ2-5; 9 bases are shared with TRBD1. Trimming took 6 bases from V and 5 from J; bases not matched to a gene: 7. Germline CDR1 is MNHEY and CDR2 is SMNVEV (reference sequence). This CDR3 is 14 amino acids long. The CDR3 DNA reads TGTGCCAGCAGGTACAGGGGGCGCTTCGAGACCCAGTACTTC. Protein: CASRYRGRFETQYF.

This clone was counted only a few times. This sequence joins TRBV7-2 and TRBJ1-5, with TRBD1 identical over 12 bases. Trimming cost V 5 bases and J 6 bases; bases outside gene matches: 5. The CDR3 extends over 15 amino acids. CDR1 and CDR2 from the germline V gene are SGHTA and FQGNSA. The CDR3 sequence is CASSPGQGAAQPQHF. The DNA of the CDR3 is TGTGCCAGCAGCCCGGGACAGGGGGCGGCTCAGCCCCAGCATTTT.

CDR3 nucleotides: TGTGCCAGCAGTGTTCCTCGGGACAGGGGTTTCACAGATACGCAGTATTTT. Its protein is CASSVPRDRGFTDTQYF. The chain uses TRBV6-1 and TRBJ2-3; 10 bases align to TRBD1. Germline trimming cut 4 bases from V and 2 bases from J; bases unmatched to any gene: 9. CDR1 is MNHNS and CDR2 is SASEGT in the germline V gene. The CDR3 sequence is 17 residues long.

V usage is TRBV18 and J usage is TRBJ1-1; D ambiguous. Per germline, CDR1 KGHSH and CDR2 LQKENI. This CDR3 is 15 amino acids long. Trimming pared 6 bases from V and 3 bases from J, leaving 17 bases between. In DNA form, the CDR3 reads TGTGCCAGCTCGCCGCTTGGGAGTACGGACACTGAAGCTTTCTTT. As protein: CASSPLGSTDTEAFF.

The chain links TRBV5-1 to TRBJ1-6, with D unclear. The CDR3 has 17 residues. Germline assignment: CDR1 SGHRS and CDR2 YFSETQ. Deletions cut 0 bases from V and 0 bases from J, with 10 bases between. The CDR3 loop reads CASSLGGIDSYNSPLHF. CDR3 bases: TGCGCCAGCAGCTTGGGCGGGATTGACTCCTATAATTCACCCCTCCACTTT.

The chain combines TRBV4-3 with TRBJ2-1; D is undetermined. V lost 4 bases to trimming and J lost 8 bases, with 12 bases between them. The CDR3 length is 13 residues. CDR1 is LGHNA, CDR2 YSLEER, per germline. The CDR3 loop is CASSLRSWHEQFF. The CDR3 nucleotides are TGCGCCAGCAGCCTCAGGTCCTGGCATGAGCAGTTCTTC.

The chain links TRBV4-1 to TRBJ1-1; D is unresolved. The CDR3 covers 15 residues. Trimming took 0 bases from V and 0 from J, leaving 8 bases between them. Germline-derived CDR1 and CDR2 are MGHRA and YSYEKL. CDR3 DNA sequence: TGCGCCAGCAGCCAAGACCCAGGTATGAACACTGAAGCTTTCTTT. Encoded protein: CASSQDPGMNTEAFF.

The sample holds one count of this clone. The rearrangement joins TRBV29-1 to TRBJ2-7; TRBD1 matches 7 bases. Germline V lookup: CDR1 SQVTM, CDR2 ANQGSEA. The J segment lost 3 bases and the V segment lost 8 bases, leaving 7 bases of the junction unmatched. The CDR3 extends over 12 amino acids. The CDR3 is CSIRGDSYEQYF. CDR3 sequence (DNA): TGCAGCATCAGAGGGGACAGCTACGAGCAGTACTTC.

This chain uses TRBV5-4 with TRBJ1-6; 8 bases are shared with TRBD1. Germline CDR1 is SGHNT and CDR2 is YYREEE (reference sequence). This CDR3 contains 15 residues. With 4 bases clipped from V and 10 bases from J, the junction kept 10 bases outside the gene matches. CDR3 protein: CASSPTDRVRSPLHF. The CDR3 nucleotides are TGTGCCAGCAGCCCGACGGACAGGGTTAGGTCACCCCTCCACTTT.

The rearrangement links TRBV7-9 to TRBJ2-5; a possible D gene is TRBD2 (5 bases). V dropped 5 bases and J dropped 4 bases, with 17 bases sitting between them. Germline V lookup: CDR1 SEHNR, CDR2 FQNEAQ (reference sequence). The CDR3 is 15 residues long. CDR3 sequence reads: CASSLRRVSRETQYF. The CDR3 DNA is TGTGCCAGCAGCCTCCGGCGGGTGAGCCGAGAGACCCAGTACTTC.